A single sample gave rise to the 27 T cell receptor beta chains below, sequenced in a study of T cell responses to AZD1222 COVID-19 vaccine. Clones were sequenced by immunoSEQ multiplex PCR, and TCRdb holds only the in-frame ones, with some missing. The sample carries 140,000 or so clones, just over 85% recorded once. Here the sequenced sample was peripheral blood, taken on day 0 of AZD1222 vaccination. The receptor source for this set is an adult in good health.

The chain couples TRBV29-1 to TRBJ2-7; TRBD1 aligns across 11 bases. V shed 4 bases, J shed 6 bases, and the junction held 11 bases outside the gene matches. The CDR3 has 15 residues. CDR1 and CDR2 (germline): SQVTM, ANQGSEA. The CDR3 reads CSVVVRGQGAGEQYF. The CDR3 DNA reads TGCAGCGTTGTTGTCCGTGGACAGGGGGCGGGCGAGCAGTACTTC.

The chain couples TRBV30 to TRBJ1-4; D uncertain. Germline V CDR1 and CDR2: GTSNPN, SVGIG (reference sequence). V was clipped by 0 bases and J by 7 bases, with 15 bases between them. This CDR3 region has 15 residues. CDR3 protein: CAWSVREGLGEKLFF. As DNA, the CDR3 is TGTGCCTGGAGTGTACGGGAGGGCTTAGGTGAAAAACTGTTTTTT.

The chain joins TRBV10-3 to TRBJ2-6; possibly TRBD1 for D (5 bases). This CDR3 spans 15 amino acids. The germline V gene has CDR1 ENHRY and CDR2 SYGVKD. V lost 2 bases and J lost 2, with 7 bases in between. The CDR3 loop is CAISEGATGANVLTF. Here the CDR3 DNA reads TGTGCCATCAGTGAGGGGGCCACTGGGGCCAACGTCCTGACTTTC.

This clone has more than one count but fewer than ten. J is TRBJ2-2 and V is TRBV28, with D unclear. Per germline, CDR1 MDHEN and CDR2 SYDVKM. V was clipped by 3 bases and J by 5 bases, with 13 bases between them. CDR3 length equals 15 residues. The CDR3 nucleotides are TGTGCCAGCAGTTTTAACTCGCAACCGACCGGGGAGCTGTTTTTT. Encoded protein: CASSFNSQPTGELFF.

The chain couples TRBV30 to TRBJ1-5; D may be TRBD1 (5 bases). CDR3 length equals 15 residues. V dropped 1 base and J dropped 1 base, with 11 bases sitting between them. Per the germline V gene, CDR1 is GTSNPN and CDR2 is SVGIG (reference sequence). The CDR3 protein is CAWSDPGTSNQPQHF. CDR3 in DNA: TGTGCCTGGAGTGACCCCGGGACGAGCAATCAGCCCCAGCATTTT. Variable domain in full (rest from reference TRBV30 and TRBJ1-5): SQTIHQWPATLVQPVGSPLSLECTVEGTSNPNLYWYRQAAGRGLQLLFYSVGIGQISSEVPQNLSASRPQDRQFILSSKKLLLSDSGFYLCAWSDPGTSNQPQHFGDGTRLSIL.

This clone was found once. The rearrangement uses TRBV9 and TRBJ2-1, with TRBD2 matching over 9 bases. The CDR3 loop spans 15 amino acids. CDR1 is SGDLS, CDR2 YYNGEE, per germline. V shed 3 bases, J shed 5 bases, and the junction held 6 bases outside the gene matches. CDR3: CASSGGLARHNEQFF. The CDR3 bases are TGTGCCAGCAGCGGGGGACTAGCTCGCCACAATGAGCAGTTCTTC.

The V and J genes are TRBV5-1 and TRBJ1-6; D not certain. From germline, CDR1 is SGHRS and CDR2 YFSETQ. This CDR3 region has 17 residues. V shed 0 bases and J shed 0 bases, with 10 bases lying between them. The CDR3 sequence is CASSLADTSSYNSPLHF. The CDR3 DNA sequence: TGCGCCAGCAGCTTGGCCGATACCAGCTCCTATAATTCACCCCTCCACTTT.

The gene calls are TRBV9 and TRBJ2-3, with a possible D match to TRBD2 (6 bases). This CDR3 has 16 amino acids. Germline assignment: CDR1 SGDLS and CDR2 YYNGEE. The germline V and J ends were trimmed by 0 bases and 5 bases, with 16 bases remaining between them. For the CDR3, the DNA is TGTGCCAGCAGCGTAGGCAGGGTTTGGGGAGGAGATACGCAGTATTTT. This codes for CASSVGRVWGGDTQYF.

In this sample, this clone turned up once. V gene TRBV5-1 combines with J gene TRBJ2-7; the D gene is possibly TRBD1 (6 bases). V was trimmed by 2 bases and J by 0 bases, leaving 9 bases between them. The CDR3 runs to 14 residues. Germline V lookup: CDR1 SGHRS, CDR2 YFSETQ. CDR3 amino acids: CASSLGTHSYEQYF. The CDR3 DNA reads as TGCGCCAGCAGCTTAGGGACACACTCCTACGAGCAGTACTTC. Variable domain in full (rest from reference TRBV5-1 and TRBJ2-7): KAGVTQTPRYLIKTRGQQVTLSCSPISGHRSVSWYQQTPGQGLQFLFEYFSETQRNKGNFPGRFSGRQFSNSRSEMNVSTLELGDSALYLCASSLGTHSYEQYFGPGTRLTVT.

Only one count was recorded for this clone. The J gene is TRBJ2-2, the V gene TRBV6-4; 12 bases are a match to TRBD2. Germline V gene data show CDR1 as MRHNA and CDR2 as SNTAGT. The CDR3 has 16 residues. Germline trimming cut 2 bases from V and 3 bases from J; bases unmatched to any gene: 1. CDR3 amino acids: CASSDRTSGDTGELFF. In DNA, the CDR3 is TGTGCCAGCAGTGACAGGACTAGCGGGGACACCGGGGAGCTGTTTTTT.

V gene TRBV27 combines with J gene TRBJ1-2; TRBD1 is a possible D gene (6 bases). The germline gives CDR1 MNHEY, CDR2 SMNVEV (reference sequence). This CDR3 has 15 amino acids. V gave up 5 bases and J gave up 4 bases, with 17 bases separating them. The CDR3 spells CASSLGGASFYGYTF. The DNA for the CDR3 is TGTGCCAGCAGTCTAGGGGGGGCCTCCTTCTATGGCTACACCTTC.

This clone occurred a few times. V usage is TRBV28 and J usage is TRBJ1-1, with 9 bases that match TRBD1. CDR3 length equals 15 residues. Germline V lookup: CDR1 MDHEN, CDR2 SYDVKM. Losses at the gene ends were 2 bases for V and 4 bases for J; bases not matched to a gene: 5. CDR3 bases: TGTGCCAGCAGTTTACACAGGGGGCCGGGCACTGAAGCTTTCTTT. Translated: CASSLHRGPGTEAFF.

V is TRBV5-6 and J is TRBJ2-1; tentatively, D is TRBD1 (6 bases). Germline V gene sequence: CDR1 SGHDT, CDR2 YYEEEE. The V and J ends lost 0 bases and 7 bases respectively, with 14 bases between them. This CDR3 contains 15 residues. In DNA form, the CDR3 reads TGTGCCAGCAGCTTGGTGGCAGGGGTGGTGAATGAGCAGTTCTTC. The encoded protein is CASSLVAGVVNEQFF.

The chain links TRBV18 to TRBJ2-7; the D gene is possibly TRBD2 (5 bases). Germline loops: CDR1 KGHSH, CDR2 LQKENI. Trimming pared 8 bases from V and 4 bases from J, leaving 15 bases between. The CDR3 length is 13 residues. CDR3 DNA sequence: TGTGCCAGCGGACTGGACCAAAGTTACGAGCAGTACTTC. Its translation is CASGLDQSYEQYF.

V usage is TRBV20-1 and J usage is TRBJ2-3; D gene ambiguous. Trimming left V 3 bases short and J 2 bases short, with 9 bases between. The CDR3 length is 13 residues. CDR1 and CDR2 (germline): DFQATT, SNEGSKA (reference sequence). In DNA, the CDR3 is TGCAGTGCTAGTGGAACCAACACAGATACGCAGTATTTT. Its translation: CSASGTNTDTQYF.

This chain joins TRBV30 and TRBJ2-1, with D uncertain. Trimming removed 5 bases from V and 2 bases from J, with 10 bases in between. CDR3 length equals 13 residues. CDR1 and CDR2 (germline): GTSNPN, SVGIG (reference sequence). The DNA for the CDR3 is TGTGCCTGGGAGTCGGACCCCTACAATGAGCAGTTCTTC. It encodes CAWESDPYNEQFF. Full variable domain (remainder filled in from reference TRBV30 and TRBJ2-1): SQTIHQWPATLVQPVGSPLSLECTVEGTSNPNLYWYRQAAGRGLQLLFYSVGIGQISSEVPQNLSASRPQDRQFILSSKKLLLSDSGFYLCAWESDPYNEQFFGPGTRLTVL.

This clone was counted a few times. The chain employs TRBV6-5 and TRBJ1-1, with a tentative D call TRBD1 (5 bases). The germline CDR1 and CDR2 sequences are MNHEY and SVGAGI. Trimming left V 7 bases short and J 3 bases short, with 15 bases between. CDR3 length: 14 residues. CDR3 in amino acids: CASMPSREYTEAFF. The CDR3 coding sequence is TGTGCCAGCATGCCATCCAGGGAGTACACTGAAGCTTTCTTT.

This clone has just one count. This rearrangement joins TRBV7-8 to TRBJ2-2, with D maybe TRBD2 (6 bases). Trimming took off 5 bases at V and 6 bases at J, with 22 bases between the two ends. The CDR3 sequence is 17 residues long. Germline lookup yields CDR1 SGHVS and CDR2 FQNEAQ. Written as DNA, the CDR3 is TGTGCCAGCAGCACACGGAGGGTGGGGCTCAGATCCGGGGAGCTGTTTTTT. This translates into CASSTRRVGLRSGELFF.

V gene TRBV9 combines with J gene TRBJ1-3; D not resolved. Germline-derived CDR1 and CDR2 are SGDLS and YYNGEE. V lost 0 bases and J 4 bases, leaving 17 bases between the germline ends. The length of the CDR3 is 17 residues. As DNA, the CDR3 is TGTGCCAGCAGCGTAGTGCCGGCCCAATCTTTCGGAAACACCATATATTTT. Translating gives CASSVVPAQSFGNTIYF.

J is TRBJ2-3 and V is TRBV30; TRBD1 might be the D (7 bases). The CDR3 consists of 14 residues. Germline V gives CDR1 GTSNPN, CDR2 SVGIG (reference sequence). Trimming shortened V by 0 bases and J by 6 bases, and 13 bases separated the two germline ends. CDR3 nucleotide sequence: TGTGCCTGGAGTGTACTTGCAGGGGGGGATACGCAGTATTTT. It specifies CAWSVLAGGDTQYF. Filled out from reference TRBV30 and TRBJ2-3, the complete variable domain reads SQTIHQWPATLVQPVGSPLSLECTVEGTSNPNLYWYRQAAGRGLQLLFYSVGIGQISSEVPQNLSASRPQDRQFILSSKKLLLSDSGFYLCAWSVLAGGDTQYFGPGTRLTVL.

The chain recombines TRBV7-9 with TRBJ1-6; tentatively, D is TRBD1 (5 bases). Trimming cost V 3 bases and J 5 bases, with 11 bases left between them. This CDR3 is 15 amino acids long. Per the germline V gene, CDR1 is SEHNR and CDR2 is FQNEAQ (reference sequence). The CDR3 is CASSFWDGNNSPLHF. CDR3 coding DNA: TGTGCCAGCAGCTTCTGGGACGGAAATAATTCACCCCTCCACTTT. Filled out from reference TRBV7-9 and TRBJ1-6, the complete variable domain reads DTGVSQNPRHKITKRGQNVTFRCDPISEHNRLYWYRQTLGQGPEFLTYFQNEAQLEKSRLLSDRFSAERPKGSFSTLEIQRTEQGDSAMYLCASSFWDGNNSPLHFGNGTRLTVT.

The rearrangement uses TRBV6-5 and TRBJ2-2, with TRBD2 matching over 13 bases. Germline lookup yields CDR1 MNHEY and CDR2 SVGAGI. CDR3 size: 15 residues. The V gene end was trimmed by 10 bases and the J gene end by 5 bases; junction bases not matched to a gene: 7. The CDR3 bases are TGTGCCACCGTACTAGCGGGAGGGAGGACCGGGGAGCTGTTTTTT. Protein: CATVLAGGRTGELFF.

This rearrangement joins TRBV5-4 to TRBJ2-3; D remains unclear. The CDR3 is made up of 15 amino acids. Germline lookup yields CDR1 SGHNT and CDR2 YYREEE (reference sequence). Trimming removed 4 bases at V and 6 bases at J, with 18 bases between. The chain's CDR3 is CASSKGLTFTDTQYF. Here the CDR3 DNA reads TGTGCCAGCAGCAAGGGCCTTACCTTCACTGATACGCAGTATTTT.

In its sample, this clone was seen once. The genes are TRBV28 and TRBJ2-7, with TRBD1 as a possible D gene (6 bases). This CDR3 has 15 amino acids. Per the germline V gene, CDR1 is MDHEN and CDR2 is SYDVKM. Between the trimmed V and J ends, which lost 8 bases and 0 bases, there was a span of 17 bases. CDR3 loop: CASGITRGLSYEQYF. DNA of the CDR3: TGTGCCAGCGGTATTACCAGGGGCCTCTCCTACGAGCAGTACTTC.

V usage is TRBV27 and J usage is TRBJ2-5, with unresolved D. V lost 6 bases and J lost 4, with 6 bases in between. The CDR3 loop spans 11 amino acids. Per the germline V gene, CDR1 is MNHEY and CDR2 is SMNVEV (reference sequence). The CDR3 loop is CASRSGETQYF. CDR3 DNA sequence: TGTGCCAGCAGATCCGGAGAGACCCAGTACTTC.

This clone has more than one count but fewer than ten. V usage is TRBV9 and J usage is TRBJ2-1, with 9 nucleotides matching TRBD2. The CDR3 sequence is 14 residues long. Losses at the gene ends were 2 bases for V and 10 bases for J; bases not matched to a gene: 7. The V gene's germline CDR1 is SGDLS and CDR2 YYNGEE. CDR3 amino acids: CASSVWREGREQFF. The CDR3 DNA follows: TGTGCCAGCAGCGTTTGGCGGGAGGGCCGAGAGCAGTTCTTC.

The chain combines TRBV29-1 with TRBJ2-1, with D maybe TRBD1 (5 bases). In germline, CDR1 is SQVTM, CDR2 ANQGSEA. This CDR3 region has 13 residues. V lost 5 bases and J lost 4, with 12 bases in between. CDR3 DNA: TGCAGCGTTCAAGGGGATGGATACAATGAGCAGTTCTTC. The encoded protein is CSVQGDGYNEQFF.